One T cell receptor (beta chain) is described in this entry. Relative to the germline gene, one junction end is altered; a read error may explain this. The sample comes from a study of cytomegalovirus exposure and HLA in healthy donors. Across the whole study: Researchers found that about 82% of almost 400 genotyped donors fell within the Caucasian-associated ancestry cluster.

Amplification used 60 Vbeta primers and 13 Jbeta primers. Method: immunoSEQ multiplex PCR; TCRdb's copy keeps in-frame clones and lacks some. The data show around 100,000 clones, under 85% seen once. Sequencing was done on a sample of PBMCs. The clonotype originates from a man aged 30-40 years in good health and CMV-seropositive.

CDR3 DNA sequence: TGCGCCAGCGGCCAAGGTATGGAGCGGGGCCCTACAGATACGCAGTATTTT. It codes for CASGQGMERGPTDTQYF. The chain links TRBV4-3 to TRBJ2-3, with TRBD2 matching 7 bases. This CDR3 is built from 17 residues. The germline V gene has CDR1 LGHNA and CDR2 YSLEER.